The entry that follows covers one TCR beta chain sequence. Trimming removed 2 bases at V and 5 bases at J, with 18 bases between. Germline-derived CDR1 and CDR2 are LGHDT and YNNKEL (reference sequence). This CDR3 spans 16 amino acids. RNA totalling about 0.45 to 1 ug underwent reverse transcription with random hexamers. TCRdb re-derived calls from the immunoSEQ multiplex PCR reads in MiXCR, one entry per CDR3 protein. The sample shows 100,000 to 150,000 distinct CDR3 sequences, roughly 96% of them seen only once. Sequencing targeted TCR beta in blood CD8+ and CD4+ T cells. The TEMRA cells underwent FACS enrichment, while the CD8+ and CD4+ T cells underwent negative isolation. These data belong to a study of CD8 T cells in Susac syndrome.

The sequencing sample was made of CD4+ T cells from PBMCs. The receptor was isolated from a human donor in good health. V is TRBV3-1 and J is TRBJ1-1; D gene unclear. CDR3 residues: CASSQPGSPQNTEAFF. In DNA form, the CDR3 reads TGTGCCAGCAGCCAACCCGGTAGTCCCCAGAATACTGAAGCTTTCTTT. Full variable domain (rest looked up from reference TRBV3-1 and TRBJ1-1): DTAVSQTPKYLVTQMGNDKSIKCEQNLGHDTMYWYKQDSKKFLKIMFSYNNKELIINETVPNRFSPKSPDKAHLNLHINSLELGDSAVYFCASSQPGSPQNTEAFFGQGTRLTVV.